Listed below are T cell receptor beta chains from one sample, sequenced in a study of Ad26.COV2.S vaccination and SARS-CoV-2 variants. Clones were read by immunoSEQ multiplex PCR, and TCRdb kept only the in-frame ones, dropping some. The sample carries more than 300,000 clones, roughly 90% recorded once. The sample here was peripheral blood, taken in a trial of Ad26.COV2.S vaccine versus placebo. These receptors were taken from a person between 18 and 59 years old who received the Ad26.COV2.S COVID-19 vaccine or a placebo. Each CDR3 is given with its conserved first and last residue. D genes are given only for firm matches. Clone size is given for some rows only: seen once, a few or many times, or a class if the clone is expanded.

J: TRBJ1-6
size: NA
V: TRBV11-2
D: TRBD1
DNA: TGTGCCAGCAGCTTAGAAGGCACAGGGGGATCACCCCTCCACTTT
CDR3: CASSLEGTGGSPLHF

J: TRBJ2-3
size: NA
V: TRBV19
D: NA
DNA: TGTGCCAGTAGTGATCTCCAGGGCCCTTACACAGATACGCAGTATTTT
CDR3: CASSDLQGPYTDTQYF

J: TRBJ1-2
size: NA
V: TRBV6-5
D: TRBD1
DNA: TGTGCCAGCAGCAGGACAGGGTATGGCTACACCTTC
CDR3: CASSRTGYGYTF

J: TRBJ2-5
size: NA
V: TRBV25-1
D: TRBD2
DNA: TGTGCCAGCAGCGGAACGGGAGGACTGAAGACCCAGTACTTC
CDR3: CASSGTGGLKTQYF

J: TRBJ2-3
size: NA
V: TRBV5-1
D: NA
DNA: TGCGCCAGCAGCCTTGACACAGATACGCAGTATTTT
CDR3: CASSLDTDTQYF

J: TRBJ2-3
size: few
V: TRBV4-1
D: TRBD2
DNA: TGCGCCAGCAGCACTAGCGGGAGTGGCACAGATACGCAGTATTTT
CDR3: CASSTSGSGTDTQYF

J: TRBJ1-1
size: few
V: TRBV4-3
D: NA
DNA: TGCGCCAGCAGCCAAGATTCATGGTCATATGAAGCTTTCTTT
CDR3: CASSQDSWSYEAFF

J: TRBJ1-2
size: NA
V: TRBV14
D: NA
DNA: TGTGCCAGCAGCCAACAAGGGACCTATGGCTACACCTTC
CDR3: CASSQQGTYGYTF

J: TRBJ1-1
size: NA
V: TRBV5-5
D: NA
DNA: TGTGCCAGCAGCTTGGCCAGGGTTGGGACTGAAGCTTTCTTT
CDR3: CASSLARVGTEAFF

J: TRBJ1-2
size: NA
V: TRBV15
D: TRBD1
DNA: TGTGCCACAACCCTAGACAGGGGCCACTCTAACTATGGCTACACCTTC
CDR3: CATTLDRGHSNYGYTF

J: TRBJ1-2
size: NA
V: TRBV5-1
D: NA
DNA: TGCGCCAGCAGCGATAACACCCTACAGCCTAACTATGGCTACACCTTC
CDR3: CASSDNTLQPNYGYTF

J: TRBJ1-1
size: NA
V: TRBV10-3
D: TRBD1
DNA: TGTGCCATGAGTAAACAGGGGGGCACTGAAGCTTTCTTT
CDR3: CAMSKQGGTEAFF

J: TRBJ2-7
size: NA
V: TRBV27
D: NA
DNA: TGTGCCAGCAGGACGGCAGGACCGTCCTACGAGCAGTACTTC
CDR3: CASRTAGPSYEQYF

J: TRBJ1-5
size: NA
V: TRBV4-3
D: NA
DNA: TGCGCCAGCAGCCCAGAGAGGGAAAATCAGCCCCAGCATTTT
CDR3: CASSPERENQPQHF

J: TRBJ1-1
size: NA
V: TRBV5-6
D: NA
DNA: TGTGCCAGCACCCTCTATCAGGAGAACACTGAAGCTTTCTTT
CDR3: CASTLYQENTEAFF

J: TRBJ2-3
size: NA
V: TRBV6-1
D: TRBD1
DNA: TGTGCCAGCAGTGAACAGGGGGACACAGATACGCAGTATTTT
CDR3: CASSEQGDTDTQYF

J: TRBJ2-3
size: NA
V: TRBV9
D: NA
DNA: TGTGCCAGCAGCGCCCCAGAGACAGATACGCAGTATTTT
CDR3: CASSAPETDTQYF

J: TRBJ2-5
size: NA
V: TRBV11-2
D: TRBD2
DNA: TGTGCCAGCAGCTTCGGGGGGGCCGGAGAGACCCAGTACTTC
CDR3: CASSFGGAGETQYF

J: TRBJ2-2
size: NA
V: TRBV9
D: TRBD2
DNA: TGTGCCAGCAGCCCTAGAGCGAGCGGGACTATCGGGGAGCTGTTTTTT
CDR3: CASSPRASGTIGELFF

J: TRBJ2-3
size: NA
V: TRBV5-1
D: TRBD2
DNA: TGCGCCAGCAGCTTGTTTGCGGGAGCAGATACGCAGTATTTT
CDR3: CASSLFAGADTQYF

J: TRBJ2-1
size: NA
V: TRBV18
D: TRBD2
DNA: TGTGCCAGCTCCGACAAGATAGCGGGAGGGCCCAATGAGCAGTTCTTC
CDR3: CASSDKIAGGPNEQFF

J: TRBJ2-1
size: NA
V: TRBV30
D: NA
DNA: TGTGCCTGGAGGGAGGGGGCCTCCTACAATGAGCAGTTCTTC
CDR3: CAWREGASYNEQFF

J: TRBJ2-1
size: NA
V: TRBV11-3
D: NA
DNA: TGTGCCAGCAGCTTAGCTAGGAGCAATGAGCAGTTCTTC
CDR3: CASSLARSNEQFF

J: TRBJ1-1
size: NA
V: TRBV5-4
D: TRBD1
DNA: TGTGCCAGCAGCCTGGACAGGCCGAACACTGAAGCTTTCTTT
CDR3: CASSLDRPNTEAFF

J: TRBJ2-1
size: NA
V: TRBV7-3
D: TRBD2
DNA: TGTGCCAGCAGCACCCCGACTAGCAGATACAATGAGCAGTTCTTC
CDR3: CASSTPTSRYNEQFF

J: TRBJ1-2
size: NA
V: TRBV5-1
D: NA
DNA: TGCGCCAGCAGCTTGGAGCAGGGTCATGGCTACACCTTC
CDR3: CASSLEQGHGYTF

J: TRBJ2-1
size: NA
V: TRBV7-9
D: NA
DNA: TGTGCCAGCAGCTTGTCATTTAGTGAGCAGTTCTTC
CDR3: CASSLSFSEQFF

J: TRBJ2-5
size: once
V: TRBV11-2
D: NA
DNA: TGTGCCAGCAGTTTCGGAGGGGACCAAGAGACCCAGTACTTC
CDR3: CASSFGGDQETQYF

J: TRBJ2-2
size: NA
V: TRBV7-3
D: NA
DNA: TGTGCCAGCAGCCTACAGAGCCGGGAGCTGTTTTTT
CDR3: CASSLQSRELFF

J: TRBJ1-1
size: NA
V: TRBV5-1
D: NA
DNA: TGCGCCAGCAGCTTGCGCCAGACCCCGTCTGAAGCTTTCTTT
CDR3: CASSLRQTPSEAFF

J: TRBJ1-2
size: NA
V: TRBV5-6
D: TRBD1
DNA: TGTGCCAGCAGAAATGCCCGGACAGGATCTAACTATGGCTACACCTTC
CDR3: CASRNARTGSNYGYTF

J: TRBJ2-5
size: NA
V: TRBV6-5
D: TRBD1
DNA: TGTGCCAGCAGTTTGCTAGGACAGGGAGGTTGGGAGACCCAGTACTTC
CDR3: CASSLLGQGGWETQYF

J: TRBJ1-6
size: few
V: TRBV4-1
D: NA
DNA: TGCGCCAGCAGCCAAGGGGAGGTATCTAATAATTCACCCCTCCACTTT
CDR3: CASSQGEVSNNSPLHF

J: TRBJ1-2
size: NA
V: TRBV2
D: NA
DNA: TGTGCCAGCAGTCCGGACGGAAACTATGGCTACACCTTC
CDR3: CASSPDGNYGYTF

J: TRBJ1-2
size: NA
V: TRBV28
D: NA
DNA: TGTGCCTCGGGCGACAGAGGCTATGGCTACACCTTC
CDR3: CASGDRGYGYTF

J: TRBJ2-1
size: few
V: TRBV7-6
D: TRBD2
DNA: TGTGCCAGCAGCTTAGCGTCGGGGGGTGCGTACAATGAGCAGTTCTTC
CDR3: CASSLASGGAYNEQFF

J: TRBJ2-1
size: NA
V: TRBV30
D: NA
DNA: TGTGCCTGGAGTGTAGAGGGGACGAGAGTTGAGCAGTTCTTC
CDR3: CAWSVEGTRVEQFF

J: TRBJ2-7
size: NA
V: TRBV4-3
D: NA
DNA: TGCGCCAGCAGCCAAGGACCCTCCTACGAGCAGTACTTC
CDR3: CASSQGPSYEQYF

J: TRBJ1-1
size: NA
V: TRBV9
D: TRBD1
DNA: TGTGCCAGCAGCGTGGACAGGGACACTGAAGCTTTCTTT
CDR3: CASSVDRDTEAFF

J: TRBJ2-7
size: NA
V: TRBV2
D: NA
DNA: TGTGCCAGTCGGCCCGGGGAGAGCTCCTACGAGCAGTACTTC
CDR3: CASRPGESSYEQYF

J: TRBJ1-3
size: NA
V: TRBV6-6
D: TRBD1
DNA: TGTGCCAGCAGAGAACAGGGGTATGGAAACACCATATATTTT
CDR3: CASREQGYGNTIYF

J: TRBJ2-2
size: NA
V: TRBV4-3
D: NA
DNA: TGCGCCAGCAGCCAGGATAACACCGGGGAGCTGTTTTTT
CDR3: CASSQDNTGELFF

J: TRBJ1-6
size: NA
V: TRBV5-1
D: TRBD1
DNA: TGCGCCAGCAGCTTGGATGGACAGGGGTCTAATTCACCCCTCCACTTT
CDR3: CASSLDGQGSNSPLHF

J: TRBJ1-6
size: NA
V: TRBV12-5
D: NA
DNA: TGTGCTAGTGGTTTTGGGCTAAATTCACCCCTCCACTTT
CDR3: CASGFGLNSPLHF

J: TRBJ1-6
size: NA
V: TRBV27
D: NA
DNA: TGTGCCAGCAGACCGAGGCGTGATTCACCCCTCCACTTT
CDR3: CASRPRRDSPLHF

J: TRBJ2-6
size: NA
V: TRBV19
D: NA
DNA: TGTGCCAGTAACGGGGCTTCAGGGGCCAACGTCCTGACTTTC
CDR3: CASNGASGANVLTF

J: TRBJ2-2
size: once
V: TRBV6-6
D: TRBD2
DNA: TGTGCCAGCAGGACCCCAGCGGGGGGCCCGTTCGGGGAGCTGTTTTTT
CDR3: CASRTPAGGPFGELFF

J: TRBJ1-3
size: NA
V: TRBV6-6
D: TRBD1
DNA: TGTGCCAGCAGTCCCCGTCCCGGGACAGGGTTCGGCTCTGGAAACACCATATATTTT
CDR3: CASSPRPGTGFGSGNTIYF